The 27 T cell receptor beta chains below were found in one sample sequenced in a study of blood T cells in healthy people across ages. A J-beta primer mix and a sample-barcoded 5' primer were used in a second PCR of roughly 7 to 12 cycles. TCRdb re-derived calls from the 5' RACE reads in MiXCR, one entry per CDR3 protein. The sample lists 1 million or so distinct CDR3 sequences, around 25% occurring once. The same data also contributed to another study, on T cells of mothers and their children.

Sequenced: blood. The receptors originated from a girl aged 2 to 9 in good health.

DNA for the CDR3: TGTGCCAGCAGCCCCGATGTAGCGGGAGGGCGGAATGAGCAGTTCTTC. As protein: CASSPDVAGGRNEQFF. The chain carries TRBV7-3 and TRBJ2-1, with 11 bases identical to TRBD2. The CDR3 extends over 16 amino acids. Germline CDR1 and CDR2: SGHTA and FQGTGA. The V and J ends lost 5 bases and 7 bases, in that order; junction bases with no gene match: 10.

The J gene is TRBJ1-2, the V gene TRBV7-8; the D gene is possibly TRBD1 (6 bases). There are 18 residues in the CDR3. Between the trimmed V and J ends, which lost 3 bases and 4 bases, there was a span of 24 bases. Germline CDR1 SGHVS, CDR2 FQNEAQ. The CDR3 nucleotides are TGTGCCAGCAGCTTCAGTTTAGGGGGGACACTGGGGGGCTATGGCTACACCTTC. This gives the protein CASSFSLGGTLGGYGYTF.

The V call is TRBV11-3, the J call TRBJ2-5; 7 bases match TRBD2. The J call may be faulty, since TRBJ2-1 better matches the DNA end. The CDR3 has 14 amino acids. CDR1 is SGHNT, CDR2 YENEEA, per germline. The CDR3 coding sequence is TGTGCCAGCAGCTTAATGGGGACTACCAATGAGCAGTTCTTC. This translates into CASSLMGTTNEQFF.

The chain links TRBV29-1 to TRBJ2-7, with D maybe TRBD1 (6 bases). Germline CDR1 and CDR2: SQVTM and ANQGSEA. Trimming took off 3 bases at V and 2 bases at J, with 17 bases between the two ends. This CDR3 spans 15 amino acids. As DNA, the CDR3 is TGCAGCGTTGAGGGGCGTTCAGGGGCTCCCTACGAGCAGTACTTC. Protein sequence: CSVEGRSGAPYEQYF.

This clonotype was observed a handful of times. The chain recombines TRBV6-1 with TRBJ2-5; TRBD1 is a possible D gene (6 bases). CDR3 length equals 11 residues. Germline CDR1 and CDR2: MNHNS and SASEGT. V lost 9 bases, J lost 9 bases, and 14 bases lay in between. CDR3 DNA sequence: TGTGCCAGTACAGAAGGGGGTCCCCAGTACTTC. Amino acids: CASTEGGPQYF.

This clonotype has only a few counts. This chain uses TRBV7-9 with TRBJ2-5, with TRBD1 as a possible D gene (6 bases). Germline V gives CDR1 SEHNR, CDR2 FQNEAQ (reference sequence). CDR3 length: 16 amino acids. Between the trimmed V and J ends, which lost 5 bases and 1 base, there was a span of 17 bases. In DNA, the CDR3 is TGTGCCAGCAGCCGAAGGACAGAGGGATTCCAAGAGACCCAGTACTTC. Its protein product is CASSRRTEGFQETQYF.

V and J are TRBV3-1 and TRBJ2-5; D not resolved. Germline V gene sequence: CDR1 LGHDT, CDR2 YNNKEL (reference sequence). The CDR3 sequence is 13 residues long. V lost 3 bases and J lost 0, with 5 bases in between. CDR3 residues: CASSHAHQETQYF. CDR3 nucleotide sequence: TGTGCCAGCAGCCATGCGCACCAAGAGACCCAGTACTTC.

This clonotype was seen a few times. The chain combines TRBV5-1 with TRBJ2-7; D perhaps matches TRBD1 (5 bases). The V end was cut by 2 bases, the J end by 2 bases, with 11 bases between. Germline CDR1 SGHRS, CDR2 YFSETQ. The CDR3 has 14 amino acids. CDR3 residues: CASSFGDSPYEQYF. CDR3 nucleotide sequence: TGCGCCAGCAGCTTCGGTGACAGTCCCTACGAGCAGTACTTC.

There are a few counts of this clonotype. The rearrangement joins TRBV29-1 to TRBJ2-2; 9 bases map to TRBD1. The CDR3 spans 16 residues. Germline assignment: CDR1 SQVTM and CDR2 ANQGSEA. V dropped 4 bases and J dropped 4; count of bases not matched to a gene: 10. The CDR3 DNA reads TGCAGCGTTGGAGCCCGGGGACAGGGCCTCACCGGGGAGCTGTTTTTT. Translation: CSVGARGQGLTGELFF.

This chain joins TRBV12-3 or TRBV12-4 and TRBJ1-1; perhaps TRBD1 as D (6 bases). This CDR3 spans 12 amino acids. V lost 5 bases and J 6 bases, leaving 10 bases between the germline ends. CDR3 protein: CASSVTGPEAFF. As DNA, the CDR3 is TGTGCCAGCAGTGTGACAGGCCCTGAAGCTTTCTTT.

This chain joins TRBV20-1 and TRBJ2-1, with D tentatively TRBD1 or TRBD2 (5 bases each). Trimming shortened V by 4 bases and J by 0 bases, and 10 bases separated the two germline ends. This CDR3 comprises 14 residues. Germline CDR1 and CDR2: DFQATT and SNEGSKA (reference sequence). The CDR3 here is CSAIWGSSYNEQFF. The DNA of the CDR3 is TGCAGTGCTATTTGGGGGAGCTCCTACAATGAGCAGTTCTTC.

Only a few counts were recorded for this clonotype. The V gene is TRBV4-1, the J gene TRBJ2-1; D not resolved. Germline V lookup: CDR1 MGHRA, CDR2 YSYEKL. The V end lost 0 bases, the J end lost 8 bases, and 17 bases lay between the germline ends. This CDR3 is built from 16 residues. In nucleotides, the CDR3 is TGCGCCAGCAGCCAAGATCCGAGAACATTGGCCGATGAGCAGTTCTTC. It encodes CASSQDPRTLADEQFF.

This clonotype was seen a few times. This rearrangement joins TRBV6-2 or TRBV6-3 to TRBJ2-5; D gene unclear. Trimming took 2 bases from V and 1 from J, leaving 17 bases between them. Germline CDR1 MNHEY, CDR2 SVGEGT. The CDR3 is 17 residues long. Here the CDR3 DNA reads TGTGCCAGCAGTTACGGGTTAGGTGCGGATTTCCAAGAGACCCAGTACTTC. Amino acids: CASSYGLGADFQETQYF.

As DNA, the CDR3 is TGTGCCAGCAGCAAAGAATGGCTAGCGGTGAGGGGTCAAGAGACCCAGTACTTC. Translation gives CASSKEWLAVRGQETQYF. The V call is TRBV21-1, the J call TRBJ2-5; the D call of TRBD2 is as the table states it, not checked on the DNA. TRBV21-1 is a known pseudogene. The CDR3 length is 18 residues.

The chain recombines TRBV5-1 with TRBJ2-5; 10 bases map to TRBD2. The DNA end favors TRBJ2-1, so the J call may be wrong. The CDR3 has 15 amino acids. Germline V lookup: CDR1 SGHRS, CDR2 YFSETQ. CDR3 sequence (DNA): TGCGCCAGCAGCTTGGGGGCTAGCGGGGGCAGTGAGCAGTTCTTC. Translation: CASSLGASGGSEQFF.

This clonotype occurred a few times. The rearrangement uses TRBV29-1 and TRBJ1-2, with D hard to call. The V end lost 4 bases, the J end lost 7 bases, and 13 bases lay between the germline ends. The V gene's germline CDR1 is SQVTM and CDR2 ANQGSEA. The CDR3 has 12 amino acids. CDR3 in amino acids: CSVVFGGGGYTF. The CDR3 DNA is TGCAGCGTTGTCTTTGGTGGTGGTGGCTACACCTTC.

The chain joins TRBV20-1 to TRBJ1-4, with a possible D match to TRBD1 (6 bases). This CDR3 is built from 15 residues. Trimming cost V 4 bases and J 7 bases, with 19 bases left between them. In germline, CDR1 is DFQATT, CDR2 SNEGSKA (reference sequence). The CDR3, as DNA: TGCAGTGCTACAGGGGTCATGGGCTATTTTGAAAAACTGTTTTTT. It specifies CSATGVMGYFEKLFF.

The CDR3 nucleotides read TGTGCCAGCAGTTACCTGACTAGCGGGGGACTGCAGTTCTTC. Translating it yields CASSYLTSGGLQFF. The chain recombines TRBV6-5 with TRBJ2-1, with 12 bases identical to TRBD2. This CDR3 is built from 14 residues. V lost 2 bases, J lost 12 bases, and 5 bases stayed unmatched. The germline CDR1 and CDR2 sequences are MNHEY and SVGAGI.

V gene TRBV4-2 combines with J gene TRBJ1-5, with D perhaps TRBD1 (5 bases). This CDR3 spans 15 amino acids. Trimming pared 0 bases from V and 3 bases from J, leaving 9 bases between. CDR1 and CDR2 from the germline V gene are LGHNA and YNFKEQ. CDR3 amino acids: CASSQEQVTNQPQHF. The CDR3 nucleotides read TGTGCCAGCAGCCAAGAACAGGTCACCAATCAGCCCCAGCATTTT.

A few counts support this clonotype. The CDR3 nucleotides read TGTGCCAGCAGCTCTACTAGCGACCACACCGGGGAGCTGTTTTTT. Its protein product is CASSSTSDHTGELFF. The chain employs TRBV27 and TRBJ2-2; 7 bases agree with TRBD2. Germline CDR1 is MNHEY and CDR2 is SMNVEV (reference sequence). Unmatched junction bases numbered 7, after V lost 6 bases and J lost 3 bases. This CDR3 is built from 15 residues.

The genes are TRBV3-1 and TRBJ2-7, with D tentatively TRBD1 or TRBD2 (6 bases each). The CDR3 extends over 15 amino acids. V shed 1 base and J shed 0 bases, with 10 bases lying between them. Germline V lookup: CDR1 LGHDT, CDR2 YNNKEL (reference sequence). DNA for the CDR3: TGTGCCAGCAGCCAAGTTAGGGGGGCCTCCTACGAGCAGTACTTC. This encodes CASSQVRGASYEQYF.

The CDR3 DNA follows: TGTGCCAGCAGACAGGGGTGGGGTCCTGAGCAGTTCTTC. It codes for CASRQGWGPEQFF. The V call is TRBV27, the J call TRBJ2-1; 7 bases map to TRBD1. The germline CDR1 and CDR2 sequences are MNHEY and SMNVEV (reference sequence). V shed 6 bases and J 9 bases; nucleotides not matched to a gene: 8. The CDR3 is 13 amino acids.

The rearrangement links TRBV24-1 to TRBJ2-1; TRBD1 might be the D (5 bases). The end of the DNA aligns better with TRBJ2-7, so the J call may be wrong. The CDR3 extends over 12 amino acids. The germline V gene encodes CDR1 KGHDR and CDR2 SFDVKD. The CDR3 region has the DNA TGTGCCACCAGGGGGATCCAGGGAGAGCAGTACTTC. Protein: CATRGIQGEQYF.

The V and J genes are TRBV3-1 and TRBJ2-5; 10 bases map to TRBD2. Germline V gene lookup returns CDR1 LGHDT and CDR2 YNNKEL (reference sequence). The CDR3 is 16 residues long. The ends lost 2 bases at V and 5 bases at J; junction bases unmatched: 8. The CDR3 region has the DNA TGTGCCAGCAGCCAAATAGCGGGAGGATCGGAGGAGACCCAGTACTTC. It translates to CASSQIAGGSEETQYF.

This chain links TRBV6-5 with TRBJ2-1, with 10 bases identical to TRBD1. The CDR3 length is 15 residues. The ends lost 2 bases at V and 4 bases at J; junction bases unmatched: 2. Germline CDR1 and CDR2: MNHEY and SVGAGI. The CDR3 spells CASSYGTGVYNEQFF. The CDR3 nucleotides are TGTGCCAGCAGTTACGGGACAGGGGTTTACAATGAGCAGTTCTTC.

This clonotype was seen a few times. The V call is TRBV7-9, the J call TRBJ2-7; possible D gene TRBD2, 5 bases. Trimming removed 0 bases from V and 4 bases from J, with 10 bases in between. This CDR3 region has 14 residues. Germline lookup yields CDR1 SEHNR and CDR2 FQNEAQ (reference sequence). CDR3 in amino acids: CASSLALAEYEQYF. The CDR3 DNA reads TGTGCCAGCAGCTTAGCCCTAGCTGAGTACGAGCAGTACTTC. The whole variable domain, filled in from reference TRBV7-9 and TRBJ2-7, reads DTGVSQNPRHKITKRGQNVTFRCDPISEHNRLYWYRQTLGQGPEFLTYFQNEAQLEKSRLLSDRFSAERPKGSFSTLEIQRTEQGDSAMYLCASSLALAEYEQYFGPGTRLTVT.

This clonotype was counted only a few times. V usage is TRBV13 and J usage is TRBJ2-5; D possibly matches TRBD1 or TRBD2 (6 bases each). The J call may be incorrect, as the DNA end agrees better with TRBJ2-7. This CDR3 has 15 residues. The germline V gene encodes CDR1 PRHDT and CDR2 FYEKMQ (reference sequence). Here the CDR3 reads CASSLEGGGSIEQYF. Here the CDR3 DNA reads TGTGCCAGCAGCTTAGAAGGGGGAGGCTCCATCGAGCAGTACTTC.